This paragraph reports one T cell receptor (beta chain). As yet, its antigen is unknown. Treatment reported: about 20 received Ad26.COV2.S at low or high dose, single or two shots; 5 received placebo; per-sample allocation not given. Collection of samples fell on day 63 after the first vaccine or placebo injection. Trimming left V 1 base short and J 0 bases short, with 10 bases between. The CDR3 runs 17 residues. Germline CDR1 is SGHTA and CDR2 is FQGNSA. This entry is derived from a study of Ad26.COV2.S vaccination and SARS-CoV-2 variants. Overall study findings and caveats: Breadth measured for non-spike TCRs was similar across vaccine and placebo recipients. Overall T cell responses may have been underestimated by the analyses of TCR breadth and depth.

Libraries were prepared by immunoSEQ multiplex PCR; TCRdb keeps only in-frame clonotypes and omits some of them. The data contain hundreds of thousands of clones, 89% of them singletons. Sequenced material: peripheral blood, taken in a trial of Ad26.COV2.S vaccine versus placebo. This chain uses TRBV7-2 with TRBJ2-6; D not resolved. This receptor was taken from a person aged 18-65 years who received the Ad26.COV2.S COVID-19 vaccine or a placebo. In DNA form, the CDR3 reads TGTGCCAGCAGCTTAGGGGTTCCCTCCTCTGGGGCCAACGTCCTGACTTTC. Amino acid sequence: CASSLGVPSSGANVLTF.